Below are 2 T cell receptor beta chains sequenced from a single sample in a study of blood T cell repertoires in COVID-19. Assay used: immunoSEQ multiplex PCR; TCRdb lists only in-frame clones, some missing. The sample holds around 71,000 clones, about 89% seen once. Sequencing was carried out using peripheral blood. These receptors came from a woman aged 55-75 years with acute or convalescent COVID-19.

Points on this clone: A junction end diverges from the germline sequence, so it may reflect a read error. The genes are TRBV5-4 and TRBJ2-1; 10 bases line up with TRBD2. The germline gives CDR1 SGHNT, CDR2 YYREEE (reference sequence). The CDR3 runs to 15 residues. The CDR3 sequence is CASRLELAGVGEQFF. The CDR3 coding sequence is TGTGCCAGCAGATTGGAGCTAGCGGGAGTTGGTGAGCAGTTCTTC.

This chain connects TRBV29-1 to TRBJ2-7, with TRBD1 matching over 9 bases. Unmatched junction bases numbered 4, after V lost 8 bases and J lost 2 bases. CDR1 and CDR2 from the germline V gene are SQVTM and ANQGSEA. The CDR3 has 12 residues. CDR3 loop: CSTRDRAYEQYF. CDR3 in DNA: TGCAGCACCCGGGACAGGGCCTACGAGCAGTACTTC.